These 30 T cell receptor beta chains share one sample of origin, sequenced in a study of blood T cell repertoires in COVID-19. Sequencing was performed with immunoSEQ multiplex PCR; in TCRdb, only in-frame clones are kept and a portion is missing. The sample has tens of thousands of clones, approximately 86% seen once. The sequencing input was peripheral blood. The receptors were sampled from a human donor in a cohort sampled during active COVID-19.

The chain uses TRBV19 and TRBJ2-5, with 8 nucleotides matching TRBD1. In germline, CDR1 is LNHDA, CDR2 SQIVND (reference sequence). This CDR3 is 16 amino acids long. V was clipped by 5 bases and J by 1 base; unmatched bases: 9. The CDR3 here is CASSQGAGGFQETQYF. As DNA, the CDR3 is TGTGCCAGTAGTCAGGGGGCAGGGGGGTTCCAAGAGACCCAGTACTTC.

The gene calls are TRBV19 and TRBJ2-1, with TRBD2 matching over 10 bases. This CDR3 is 19 amino acids long. J lost 0 bases, V lost 4 bases, and 12 bases had no gene match. Per germline, CDR1 LNHDA and CDR2 SQIVND (reference sequence). This chain's CDR3 is CASSKAGAGGLSSYNEQFF. The CDR3 nucleotides are TGTGCCAGTAGTAAAGCGGGAGCGGGGGGGCTCAGCTCCTACAATGAGCAGTTCTTC.

This chain links TRBV6-2 or TRBV6-3 with TRBJ2-7; no reliable D call. With 0 bases removed from V and 1 base from J, the gap between germline ends came to 7 bases. This CDR3 has 14 residues. Germline values: CDR1 MNHEY, CDR2 SVGEGT. The CDR3 reads CASSYSLNSYEQYF. CDR3 nucleotides: TGTGCCAGCAGTTACTCTCTTAATTCCTACGAGCAGTACTTC.

The count of this clone is one. This sequence joins TRBV15 and TRBJ2-5, with a weak D call TRBD2 (5 bases). The CDR3 extends over 14 amino acids. V was shortened by 3 bases and J by 1 base, with 9 bases between the two germline ends. CDR1 is LNHNV, CDR2 YYDKDF, per germline (reference sequence). The CDR3: CATSRGSLQETQYF. The CDR3 region has the DNA TGTGCCACCAGCAGGGGGAGTCTCCAAGAGACCCAGTACTTC. The full variable domain, in which reference TRBV15 and TRBJ2-5 provide the parts outside the CDR3, is DAMVIQNPRYQVTQFGKPVTLSCSQTLNHNVMYWYQQKSSQAPKLLFHYYDKDFNNEADTPDNFQSRRPNTSFCFLDIRSPGLGDTAMYLCATSRGSLQETQYFGPGTRLLVL.

V gene TRBV3-1 (or the pseudogene TRBV3-2) combines with J gene TRBJ2-3; TRBD1 agrees at 7 bases. The germline V gene encodes CDR1 LGHDT and CDR2 YNNKEL (reference sequence). V trimming: 7 bases; J trimming: 4 bases; junction bases outside the gene matches: 2. This CDR3 has 12 residues. The chain's CDR3 is CASTTGADTQYF. The CDR3 DNA sequence: TGTGCCAGCACTACAGGGGCAGATACGCAGTATTTT.

The V and J genes are TRBV6-2 or TRBV6-3 and TRBJ1-2, with TRBD1 matching 9 bases. V shed 5 bases and J 8 bases; nucleotides not matched to a gene: 9. Germline loops: CDR1 MNHEY, CDR2 SVGEGT. The CDR3 has 14 residues. The chain's CDR3 is CASSLPRTGVGYTF. The CDR3 DNA reads as TGTGCCAGCAGTCTTCCCCGGACAGGGGTCGGCTACACCTTC.

The V call is TRBV6-5, the J call TRBJ2-1, with D tentatively TRBD2 (6 bases). The germline CDR1 and CDR2 sequences are MNHEY and SVGAGI. CDR3 length equals 15 residues. V shed 7 bases and J shed 0 bases, with 13 bases lying between them. CDR3 amino acids: CASKRGDLSYNEQFF. The CDR3 DNA follows: TGTGCCAGCAAACGCGGGGACCTCTCCTACAATGAGCAGTTCTTC.

V usage is TRBV9 and J usage is TRBJ1-2; a possible D gene is TRBD1 (6 bases). V dropped 0 bases and J dropped 4 bases, with 13 bases sitting between them. CDR3 length: 15 amino acids. Germline CDR1 reads SGDLS; CDR2 reads YYNGEE. The CDR3 bases are TGTGCCAGCAGCGTAGATCAGGGCAGGGGCTATGGCTACACCTTC. Residues: CASSVDQGRGYGYTF.

This sequence joins TRBV4-2 and TRBJ1-2; 7 nucleotides agree with TRBD1. The V and J ends lost 1 base and 4 bases, in that order; junction bases with no gene match: 12. Germline CDR1 LGHNA, CDR2 YNFKEQ. The CDR3 runs 17 residues. Written as DNA, the CDR3 is TGTGCCAGCAGCCAAGCCGGGACAGCAACTGTTGGCTATGGCTACACCTTC. Amino acids: CASSQAGTATVGYGYTF.

This sequence joins TRBV5-5 and TRBJ2-3; TRBD2 agrees at 10 bases. The CDR3 has 16 residues. Germline trimming cut 4 bases from V and 1 base from J; bases unmatched to any gene: 6. CDR1 and CDR2 (germline): SGHKS, YYEKEE (reference sequence). The CDR3 coding sequence is TGTGCCAGCAGCACCAAAGGACTAGCGGGCACAGATACGCAGTATTTT. This gives the protein CASSTKGLAGTDTQYF.

The chain joins TRBV27 to TRBJ1-5, with a possible D match to TRBD1 (5 bases). The CDR3 extends over 16 amino acids. The ends were cut back, 3 bases at V and 6 bases at J, with 18 bases in the middle. The germline CDR1 and CDR2 sequences are MNHEY and SMNVEV (reference sequence). Here the CDR3 reads CASSLRSQGFSQPQHF. CDR3 in DNA: TGTGCCAGCAGTTTGCGAAGTCAGGGATTCTCTCAGCCCCAGCATTTT.

Only one count was recorded for this clone. The V and J genes are TRBV10-3 and TRBJ2-7; TRBD2 agrees at 9 bases. V lost 6 bases, J lost 1 base, and 4 bases stayed unmatched. This CDR3 has 14 residues. Germline assignment: CDR1 ENHRY and CDR2 SYGVKD. CDR3 in DNA: TGTGCCATCAGCGGGACTAGCAGTTCCTACGAGCAGTACTTC. As protein: CAISGTSSSYEQYF.

The gene calls are TRBV5-6 and TRBJ1-2; tentative D call: TRBD1 (6 bases). The CDR3 spans 14 residues. Germline V gene lookup returns CDR1 SGHDT and CDR2 YYEEEE. Trimming shortened V by 0 bases and J by 2 bases, and 8 bases separated the two germline ends. The chain's CDR3 is CASSLGQGNYGYTF. CDR3 nucleotide sequence: TGTGCCAGCAGCTTGGGCCAGGGGAACTATGGCTACACCTTC.

This clone was picked up a small number of times. The rearrangement joins TRBV28 to TRBJ2-7; TRBD1 agrees at 9 bases. The CDR3 sequence is 15 residues long. Trimming took 2 bases from V and 3 from J; bases not matched to a gene: 5. CDR1 is MDHEN and CDR2 is SYDVKM in the germline V gene. The CDR3 bases are TGTGCCAGCAGTTTAGGGGGACAGGGCGTCTACGAGCAGTACTTC. This translates into CASSLGGQGVYEQYF.

The CDR3 loop reads CASSVVAHTPQETQYF. CDR3 coding DNA: TGTGCCAGCAGCGTAGTAGCGCATACCCCCCAAGAGACCCAGTACTTC. The chain uses TRBV9 and TRBJ2-5; possibly TRBD2 for D (5 bases). From germline, CDR1 is SGDLS and CDR2 YYNGEE. V gave up 0 bases and J gave up 1 base, with 13 bases separating them. The CDR3 spans 16 residues.

This chain connects TRBV5-4 to TRBJ1-6; 7 bases map to TRBD1. The germline gives CDR1 SGHNT, CDR2 YYREEE (reference sequence). V trimming: 2 bases; J trimming: 10 bases; junction bases outside the gene matches: 6. There are 14 residues in the CDR3. DNA for the CDR3: TGTGCCAGCAGCTTACAGGGGATAGGATCACCCCTCCACTTT. It translates to CASSLQGIGSPLHF.

This clone was recorded once. V and J are TRBV11-1 and TRBJ1-2, with D unresolved. Trimming removed 5 bases from V and 0 bases from J, with 7 bases in between. Per the germline V gene, CDR1 is SGHAT and CDR2 is FQDESV (reference sequence). The CDR3 sequence is 13 residues long. The CDR3 bases are TGTGCCAGCAGCCTCGACACTAACTATGGCTACACCTTC. Translation gives CASSLDTNYGYTF. Using reference TRBV11-1 and TRBJ1-2 for the parts outside the CDR3, the full variable domain is EAEVAQSPRYKITEKSQAVAFWCDPISGHATLYWYRQILGQGPELLVQFQDESVVDDSQLPKDRFSAERLKGVDSTLKIQPAELGDSAMYLCASSLDTNYGYTFGSGTRLTVV.

The rearrangement uses TRBV15 and TRBJ2-5, with 8 bases that match TRBD1. This CDR3 region has 16 residues. From germline, CDR1 is LNHNV and CDR2 YYDKDF (reference sequence). J lost 3 bases, V lost 0 bases, and 6 bases had no gene match. In DNA, the CDR3 is TGTGCCACCAGCAGAGATCTTCGGACAGGGAAAGAGACCCAGTACTTC. This translates into CATSRDLRTGKETQYF.

The rearrangement joins TRBV19 to TRBJ2-5; the D gene is possibly TRBD1 (5 bases). V was shortened by 3 bases and J by 5 bases, with 13 bases between the two germline ends. Germline lookup yields CDR1 LNHDA and CDR2 SQIVND (reference sequence). This CDR3 has 14 residues. The CDR3 spells CASSIPARVETQYF. The DNA of the CDR3 is TGTGCCAGTAGTATTCCCGCCAGGGTCGAGACCCAGTACTTC.

The CDR3 loop reads CASSARRTSGVYEQYF. In DNA, the CDR3 is TGTGCCAGCAGCGCCCGGAGGACTAGCGGAGTCTACGAGCAGTACTTC. V is TRBV5-4 and J is TRBJ2-7; 10 nucleotides align to TRBD2. Germline V CDR1 and CDR2: SGHNT, YYREEE (reference sequence). The V gene end was trimmed by 4 bases and the J gene end by 3 bases; junction bases not matched to a gene: 10. The CDR3 sequence is 16 residues long.

This chain uses TRBV24-1 with TRBJ2-3, with 11 positions matching TRBD2. Germline CDR1 and CDR2: KGHDR and SFDVKD. V dropped 5 bases and J dropped 3; count of bases not matched to a gene: 6. The length of the CDR3 is 16 residues. The CDR3 loop reads CATSAPSGGSTDTQYF. In nucleotides, the CDR3 is TGTGCCACCAGTGCCCCTAGCGGGGGGTCGACAGATACGCAGTATTTT.

This clone has more than one count but fewer than ten. J is TRBJ2-3 and V is TRBV2; 11 nucleotides align to TRBD2. Per the germline V gene, CDR1 is SNHLY and CDR2 is FYNNEI. J was trimmed by 4 bases and V by 4 bases; bases with no gene match: 4. The CDR3 runs to 15 residues. The CDR3 DNA is TGTGCCAGCAGTGCTAGCGGGAGGACCGCAGATACGCAGTATTTT. Translation: CASSASGRTADTQYF.

V is TRBV30 and J is TRBJ1-3, with D perhaps matching TRBD1 (5 bases). CDR1 and CDR2 (germline): GTSNPN, SVGIG (reference sequence). This CDR3 region has 13 residues. Trimming took 1 base from V and 3 from J, leaving 7 bases between them. CDR3 bases: TGTGCCTGGAGTGGTCAGGGTGGAAACACCATATATTTT. Its protein is CAWSGQGGNTIYF. The full variable domain, with the rest looked up from reference TRBV30 and TRBJ1-3, is SQTIHQWPATLVQPVGSPLSLECTVEGTSNPNLYWYRQAAGRGLQLLFYSVGIGQISSEVPQNLSASRPQDRQFILSSKKLLLSDSGFYLCAWSGQGGNTIYFGEGSWLTVV.

This clone was observed once. The chain uses TRBV18 and TRBJ2-3, with D possibly being TRBD2 (6 bases). V lost 2 bases to trimming and J lost 1 base, with 10 bases between them. Germline CDR1 KGHSH, CDR2 LQKENI. The CDR3 loop spans 15 amino acids. CDR3 residues: CASSPGGVGTDTQYF. CDR3 coding DNA: TGTGCCAGCTCACCAGGAGGGGTCGGCACAGATACGCAGTATTTT.

The chain uses TRBV9 and TRBJ1-2; maybe TRBD1 (6 bases). Trimming stripped 0 bases from V and 4 bases from J, with 13 bases between. This CDR3 contains 15 residues. Germline CDR1 and CDR2: SGDLS and YYNGEE. The CDR3 reads CASSVVSGDVYGYTF. DNA of the CDR3: TGTGCCAGCAGCGTAGTTTCAGGGGATGTCTATGGCTACACCTTC.

The chain joins TRBV4-3 to TRBJ2-1; the D is unclear. Germline-derived CDR1 and CDR2 are LGHNA and YSLEER. The CDR3 totals 16 residues. V dropped 0 bases and J dropped 9 bases, with 18 bases sitting between them. CDR3: CASSQDRRLPFFEQFF. As DNA, the CDR3 is TGCGCCAGCAGCCAAGATCGGCGGCTACCTTTTTTTGAGCAGTTCTTC.

The CDR3 region has the DNA TGCGCCAGCAACCGGGGATACCCCTACAATGAGCAGTTCTTC. Translated: CASNRGYPYNEQFF. The chain couples TRBV5-1 to TRBJ2-1; a weak D match, TRBD2 (5 bases). In germline, CDR1 is SGHRS, CDR2 YFSETQ. Deletions cut 6 bases from V and 2 bases from J, with 12 bases between. The CDR3 is made up of 14 amino acids.

The CDR3 coding sequence is TGTGCCAGCAGCCGCGGTTTTTTTGGTAGAACAGATACGCAGTATTTT. It specifies CASSRGFFGRTDTQYF. The J gene is TRBJ2-3, the V gene TRBV11-2, with D uncertain. Deletions cut 5 bases from V and 3 bases from J, with 18 bases between. CDR1 and CDR2 (germline): SGHAT, FQNNGV. The CDR3 consists of 16 residues.

The gene calls are TRBV10-3 and TRBJ1-6; 7 bases are shared with TRBD1. The germline V gene has CDR1 ENHRY and CDR2 SYGVKD. Losses at the gene ends were 10 bases for V and 7 bases for J; bases not matched to a gene: 7. This CDR3 has 13 amino acids. CDR3 DNA: TGTGCCACCGCTGGACAGGAAAATTCACCCCTCCACTTT. Translation: CATAGQENSPLHF.

The gene calls are TRBV3-1 (or the pseudogene TRBV3-2) and TRBJ1-5, with 9 bases fitting TRBD1. V was clipped by 4 bases and J by 5 bases; unmatched bases: 6. This CDR3 spans 15 amino acids. From germline, CDR1 is LGHDT and CDR2 YNNKEL (reference sequence). CDR3 DNA sequence: TGTGCCAGCAGCCCCCGGACAGGGGCGGATCAGCCCCAGCATTTT. Its protein is CASSPRTGADQPQHF.